This section outlines one T cell receptor (beta chain) sequence together with its context. The repertoire was sequenced with immunoSEQ multiplex PCR; TCRdb's copy has only in-frame clones and lacks some. The repertoire has around 140,000 clones, over 75% of them found once; the top ten carry approximately 1%. The ends lost 1 base at V and 2 bases at J; junction bases unmatched: 6. The germline V gene has CDR1 LGHNA and CDR2 YNFKEQ. This CDR3 is built from 16 residues. The sample belongs to a study of OX40 agonist ivuxolimab in advanced cancers. Overall study: The dose-escalation cohort was just under 85% male, with a mean age of around 60 years, ranging roughly 23 to 79. People who had prior anti-PD-1, anti-PD-L1 or anti-CTLA-4 therapy could take part, and around 40% had some.

Patients were excluded for autoimmune disease history or systemic immunosuppression. Blood samples were obtained at baseline, cycle 4 day 1, and cycle 7 day 1. The material was CD4+ or CD8+ T cells sorted from blood, obtained in a trial of the OX40 agonist ivuxolimab. The source is an adult with an advanced solid tumor such as melanoma, head and neck, liver or kidney cancer. The chain uses TRBV4-2 and TRBJ2-7; 9 bases are a match to TRBD2. CDR3 sequence reads: CASSQGGAGGTYEQYF. The CDR3 DNA sequence: TGTGCCAGCAGCCAAGGGGGTGCGGGAGGGACCTACGAGCAGTACTTC.